This record covers a single T cell receptor (beta chain). Its antigen is unknown. No much larger clone is present one base from it, and per-base qualities are unavailable. This specimen comes from a study of T-cell reconstitution after alpha-beta-depleted transplantation in children (dated by TCRdb to about 2016). With respect to the entire study: Using TCR repertoire profiling, the study quantitatively followed how T-cell immune reconstitution unfolded in children after TCRalphabeta/CD19-depleted allogeneic hematopoietic cell transplantation. What the study reported, not specific to this receptor: In some patients, high TCRbeta diversity at day 60 was attributed to recipient T cells and intrathymic progenitors that had survived conditioning. The frequencies of hyperexpanded clones fell over the following months, and after one year, T-cell counts and TCRbeta diversity were mostly attributed to newly produced T cells. The apparently early recovery of alphabetaT-cell counts about two months after transplant reportedly depended on only several hundred rapidly expanded clones that came from non-depleted graft cells.

The germline V gene supplies CDR1 SGHDN and CDR2 FVKESK. From the cysteine up to the phenylalanine, the CDR3 has a length of 11 residues. Left in the record is the CDR3 DNA by itself, 33 bases read in frame from the first base. V drops 5 bases and J drops 5 bases, leaving 6 bases in between. In light of the paper, this sample's treatment or condition label describes: allogeneic hematopoietic cell transplantation with graft depleted of TCRalphabeta T cells and CD19 B cells. The transplant recipients were children given TCRalphabeta/CD19-depleted allogeneic hematopoietic cell grafts. The library was built by means of PCR. Data came from an Illumina HiSeq 2500. To normalize quantification of the TCRbeta repertoire, the TCR libraries were built with molecular barcoding that relied on unique molecular identifiers. TCRdb reran the public reads through fastp at Q25 and MiXCR, keeping productive beta chains. Rows are unified per CDR3 protein, each entry keeping the most common DNA and genes. The table for this sample lists over 100,000 distinct CDR3 sequences; under 9% of them were counted only once. 15% to 20% of the sample belongs to the ten largest clones.

The source was PBMCs, collected before TCRalphabeta/CD19-depleted stem cell transplant. This TCR was sampled from a boy under 10 years old with acute lymphoblastic leukemia, due to receive a stem cell transplant. Rearrangement joined TRBV14 to TRBJ2-5; a confident D gene designation cannot be given. The nucleotides are TGTGCCAGCAGCGACGGGGAGACCCAGTACTTC. This encodes CASSDGETQYF.